This T cell receptor beta chain came from a study of diagnostic markers for celiac disease (dated by TCRdb to about 2020). Instrument used: Illumina MiSeq. Based on TCRdb reprocessing of the reads, there is one entry per CDR3 protein sequence, and DNA is missing. The table for this sample records fewer than 2,000 distinct CDR3 sequences. The ten top clones hold roughly 10% of the sample. No count is given, but going by its frequency this clonotype is medium-sized (0.01 to 0.1%). Its cognate antigen has yet to be identified. The germline V gene (reference sequence) provides CDR1 GTSNPN and CDR2 SVGIG. From its cysteine to its phenylalanine, the CDR3 spans 12 amino acids. No DNA is recorded.

This sequence originates from a human donor. Sequencing was carried out using either unsorted cells or a sorted T cell fraction (not recorded which). The chain links TRBV30 with TRBJ1-1; the TCRdb call, TRBD1, lacks DNA for checking. The CDR3 loop reads CAAGQLNTEAFF. The entire variable domain, with the stretches around the CDR3 drawn from the reference TRBV30 and TRBJ1-1 proteins, is SQTIHQWPATLVQPVGSPLSLECTVEGTSNPNLYWYRQAAGRGLQLLFYSVGIGQISSEVPQNLSASRPQDRQFILSSKKLLLSDSGFYLCAAGQLNTEAFFGQGTRLTVV.